Below are 26 T cell receptor beta chains sequenced from a single sample in a study of human T cells and chemical hapten exposure (dated by TCRdb to the early 2020s). The library was generated by 5' RACE. Sequencing relied on an Illumina MiSeq. The public sequencing data were trimmed at Q25 with fastp and processed into clonotypes with MiXCR by TCRdb, which kept only in-frame beta chains. Here each entry gathers all rows of one CDR3 protein and keeps the most common genes and DNA. Counted in this sample were 110,000 or so distinct CDR3 sequences; approximately 20% of them appeared once. Around 2.8% of the sample belongs to the ten largest clones. Total RNA was extracted from unfractionated whole blood collected in Tempus Blood RNA tubes. The origin of the receptors is a human donor in good health.

J is TRBJ2-7 and V is TRBV27; the D gene is possibly TRBD1 (6 bases). V was clipped by 7 bases and J by 3 bases, with 16 bases between them. Germline loops: CDR1 MNHEY, CDR2 SMNVEV (reference sequence). The CDR3 sequence is 14 residues long. The CDR3 loop is CASTPLDRFYEQYF. In DNA, the CDR3 is TGTGCCAGCACCCCACTGGACAGATTCTACGAGCAGTACTTC.

The V call is TRBV4-1, the J call TRBJ2-3; 9 bases are a match to TRBD2. This CDR3 is 18 amino acids long. Trimming cost V 0 bases and J 4 bases; bases outside gene matches: 11. Germline-derived CDR1 and CDR2 are MGHRA and YSYEKL. CDR3 bases: TGCGCCAGCAGCCAAGAGGGGGCAGGCGGGAGGGCTGCAGATACGCAGTATTTT. This sequence encodes CASSQEGAGGRAADTQYF.

This clonotype occurred a few times. The chain joins TRBV13 to TRBJ2-1; tentatively, D is TRBD1 (6 bases). V was trimmed by 6 bases and J by 0 bases, leaving 15 bases between them. CDR3 length: 16 amino acids. Per germline, CDR1 PRHDT and CDR2 FYEKMQ (reference sequence). Written as DNA, the CDR3 is TGTGCCAGCAGTTACAGGGTCAGCAGCTCCTACAATGAGCAGTTCTTC. This encodes CASSYRVSSSYNEQFF.

This clonotype was found a few times. The chain is built from TRBV28 and TRBJ2-7; 10 bases match TRBD2. The germline gives CDR1 MDHEN, CDR2 SYDVKM. The V segment lost 8 bases and the J segment 1 base; nucleotides outside the gene matches: 14. The CDR3 is made up of 17 amino acids. The CDR3 DNA reads TGTGCCAGCGGCTGGGCTAGCGGGAGCAACCGTTCCTACGAGCAGTACTTC. It translates to CASGWASGSNRSYEQYF.

The table lists this clonotype with a few counts. The rearrangement uses TRBV7-2 and TRBJ2-1; D may be TRBD2 (6 bases). The ends were cut back, 2 bases at V and 6 bases at J, with 14 bases in the middle. CDR3 length: 15 amino acids. Germline assignment: CDR1 SGHTA and CDR2 FQGNSA. The CDR3 loop is CASSLIWGGTNEQFF. The CDR3, as DNA: TGTGCCAGCAGCTTAATATGGGGCGGGACCAATGAGCAGTTCTTC.

This clonotype was recorded a few times. The rearrangement uses TRBV6-5 and TRBJ2-3, with a weak D call TRBD1 (5 bases). The germline V and J ends were trimmed by 6 bases and 0 bases, with 16 bases remaining between them. The CDR3 consists of 16 residues. The germline CDR1 and CDR2 sequences are MNHEY and SVGAGI. The CDR3 reads CASRRRGETSTDTQYF. The CDR3 DNA follows: TGTGCCAGCAGAAGAAGGGGCGAGACTAGCACAGATACGCAGTATTTT.

J is TRBJ2-3 and V is TRBV9; D call uncertain. With 2 bases removed from V and 6 bases from J, the gap between germline ends came to 10 bases. Germline V gene lookup returns CDR1 SGDLS and CDR2 YYNGEE. This CDR3 contains 13 residues. In DNA form, the CDR3 reads TGTGCCAGCAGCGTTGTAGAGGTTGATACGCAGTATTTT. This sequence encodes CASSVVEVDTQYF.

The J gene is TRBJ1-2, the V gene TRBV15; D unclear. Germline V gene data show CDR1 as LNHNV and CDR2 as YYDKDF (reference sequence). The V and J ends lost 0 bases and 4 bases respectively, with 9 bases between them. This CDR3 contains 14 residues. For the CDR3, the DNA is TGTGCCACCAGCAGAGATGTTCCCCTCTATGGCTACACCTTC. Protein sequence: CATSRDVPLYGYTF. Based on the CDR3 plus reference TRBV15 and TRBJ1-2, the full variable domain is DAMVIQNPRYQVTQFGKPVTLSCSQTLNHNVMYWYQQKSSQAPKLLFHYYDKDFNNEADTPDNFQSRRPNTSFCFLDIRSPGLGDTAMYLCATSRDVPLYGYTFGSGTRLTVV.

The chain links TRBV9 to TRBJ2-3; maybe TRBD2 (5 bases). CDR1 is SGDLS and CDR2 is YYNGEE in the germline V gene. This CDR3 comprises 15 residues. V gave up 3 bases and J gave up 2 bases, with 13 bases separating them. The CDR3 bases are TGTGCCAGCAGCGAGCAGTTAGCGTACACAGATACGCAGTATTTT. This codes for CASSEQLAYTDTQYF.

The rearrangement uses TRBV9 and TRBJ2-2; D is perhaps TRBD2 (6 bases). This CDR3 region has 15 residues. V was clipped by 4 bases and J by 0 bases, with 10 bases between them. Germline V gene data show CDR1 as SGDLS and CDR2 as YYNGEE. The CDR3 spells CASSPPGANTGELFF. CDR3 DNA: TGTGCCAGCAGCCCCCCGGGGGCGAACACCGGGGAGCTGTTTTTT.

The chain has TRBV6-5 and TRBJ1-2, with TRBD1 identical over 10 bases. There are 14 residues in the CDR3. Trimming took 10 bases from V and 4 from J; bases not matched to a gene: 9. CDR1 is MNHEY and CDR2 is SVGAGI in the germline V gene. This chain's CDR3 is CATGTGEGSYGYTF. CDR3 bases: TGTGCCACCGGGACAGGGGAAGGGAGCTATGGCTACACCTTC.

V gene TRBV3-1 combines with J gene TRBJ2-1; no clear D gene. V was pared by 4 bases and J by 7 bases, with 8 bases between. This CDR3 spans 12 amino acids. CDR1 is LGHDT, CDR2 YNNKEL, per germline (reference sequence). The CDR3 region has the DNA TGTGCCAGCAGCCTCTCCGTAAATGAGCAGTTCTTC. Protein product: CASSLSVNEQFF.

A few counts support this clonotype. The rearrangement joins TRBV12-3 or TRBV12-4 to TRBJ1-4, with D possibly being TRBD1 (5 bases). Trimming cost V 1 base and J 7 bases, with 16 bases left between them. The CDR3 is 16 residues long. In DNA, the CDR3 is TGTGCCAGCAGTTTAGTGGGAGGAGGGGTTGGTGAAAAACTGTTTTTT. Protein product: CASSLVGGGVGEKLFF.

The chain recombines TRBV27 with TRBJ2-1, with D maybe TRBD2 (5 bases). Trimming stripped 2 bases from V and 9 bases from J, with 11 bases between. This CDR3 contains 13 residues. The germline CDR1 and CDR2 sequences are MNHEY and SMNVEV (reference sequence). CDR3 sequence (DNA): TGTGCCAGCAGTTTAGTTCTAGCCACTGAGCAGTTCTTC. Its translation is CASSLVLATEQFF.

This clonotype was counted a few times. The rearrangement joins TRBV3-1 to TRBJ2-1, with D uncertain. Germline V gene sequence: CDR1 LGHDT, CDR2 YNNKEL (reference sequence). Trimming removed 2 bases at V and 7 bases at J, with 15 bases between. The CDR3 extends over 15 amino acids. The CDR3 here is CASSQYRNQGNEQFF. CDR3 coding DNA: TGTGCCAGCAGCCAATACCGAAACCAAGGGAATGAGCAGTTCTTC.

This chain links TRBV4-1 with TRBJ2-2; possibly TRBD1 for D (6 bases). V lost 2 bases and J lost 1, with 8 bases in between. This CDR3 comprises 15 residues. Germline-derived CDR1 and CDR2 are MGHRA and YSYEKL. CDR3 sequence (DNA): TGCGCCAGCAGCCAACCGGGACAGAACACCGGGGAGCTGTTTTTT. Amino acids: CASSQPGQNTGELFF.

This clonotype occurred a few times. The rearrangement uses TRBV20-1 and TRBJ1-5, with 7 bases matching TRBD1. This CDR3 contains 13 residues. After removal of 3 bases from V and 6 bases from J, the junction contained 5 bases not matched to a gene. In germline, CDR1 is DFQATT, CDR2 SNEGSKA (reference sequence). The CDR3 reads CSASRQGAQPQHF. Here the CDR3 DNA reads TGCAGTGCTAGCCGACAGGGAGCTCAGCCCCAGCATTTT.

This clonotype was found a few times. V and J are TRBV4-1 and TRBJ2-1, with 8 bases fitting TRBD2. V shed 1 base and J 4 bases; nucleotides not matched to a gene: 9. Germline V gene sequence: CDR1 MGHRA, CDR2 YSYEKL. CDR3 length equals 17 residues. The CDR3 DNA reads as TGCGCCAGCAGCCAAGCTACAGCGGGAGTCACGTACAATGAGCAGTTCTTC. Translated: CASSQATAGVTYNEQFF.

The chain couples TRBV6-1 to TRBJ1-2, with TRBD1 identical over 7 bases. The CDR3 runs to 14 residues. CDR1 MNHNS and CDR2 SASEGT come from the germline V gene. J was trimmed by 8 bases and V by 4 bases; bases with no gene match: 10. The CDR3 coding sequence is TGTGCCAGCAGTGTAACAGGGGAGTCTCAGGGCTACACCTTC. The encoded protein is CASSVTGESQGYTF.

This chain connects TRBV5-1 to TRBJ1-1, with D perhaps matching TRBD1 (5 bases). The CDR3 is made up of 12 amino acids. V lost 4 bases, J lost 8 bases, and 12 bases lay in between. Germline lookup yields CDR1 SGHRS and CDR2 YFSETQ. This CDR3 reads CASSLQGVEAFF. The DNA of the CDR3 is TGCGCCAGCAGCCTCCAGGGAGTCGAAGCTTTCTTT.

This clonotype occurred a few times. The V gene is TRBV28, the J gene TRBJ1-2; 9 bases map to TRBD1. The CDR3 has 16 residues. J gave up 4 bases and V 5 bases, and 11 bases lay outside the gene matches. The germline V gene has CDR1 MDHEN and CDR2 SYDVKM. The CDR3, as DNA: TGTGCCAGCAGTCTCCTACCGGGACAGGGTCCCTATGGCTACACCTTC. Its translation: CASSLLPGQGPYGYTF.

V usage is TRBV5-1 and J usage is TRBJ1-6; D is possibly TRBD1 (5 bases). Trimming stripped 1 base from V and 9 bases from J, with 11 bases between. CDR1 SGHRS and CDR2 YFSETQ come from the germline V gene. The CDR3 covers 14 residues. The CDR3 protein is CASSLSREGSPLHF. The CDR3 DNA reads as TGCGCCAGCAGCTTGAGCAGGGAGGGTTCACCCCTCCACTTT.

This rearrangement joins TRBV3-1 to TRBJ2-1; D gene ambiguous. The CDR3 extends over 16 amino acids. V was cut by 4 bases and J by 0 bases, with 13 bases left in between. In germline, CDR1 is LGHDT, CDR2 YNNKEL (reference sequence). The CDR3 nucleotides read TGTGCCAGCAGCCTAAGCTTGATACCCTCCTACAATGAGCAGTTCTTC. Translated, it gives CASSLSLIPSYNEQFF.

The chain joins TRBV10-3 to TRBJ2-7; D might be TRBD2 (7 bases). This CDR3 comprises 15 residues. The V gene lost 7 bases and the J gene lost 4 bases, with 20 bases spanning the gap. Germline CDR1 reads ENHRY; CDR2 reads SYGVKD. CDR3 protein: CAITEGEGVVYEQYF. CDR3 DNA sequence: TGTGCCATCACCGAGGGGGAGGGAGTCGTATACGAGCAGTACTTC.

This sequence joins TRBV28 and TRBJ2-2; D uncertain. V was shortened by 6 bases and J by 0 bases, with 14 bases between the two germline ends. The germline CDR1 and CDR2 sequences are MDHEN and SYDVKM. The CDR3 extends over 16 amino acids. CDR3 sequence: CASRAFPGANTGELFF. Written as DNA, the CDR3 is TGTGCCAGCAGAGCCTTCCCCGGCGCGAACACCGGGGAGCTGTTTTTT.

The chain joins TRBV20-1 to TRBJ2-6; D gene ambiguous. Trimming pared 5 bases from V and 0 bases from J, leaving 8 bases between. The germline V gene encodes CDR1 DFQATT and CDR2 SNEGSKA (reference sequence). The CDR3 runs 14 residues. The CDR3 protein is CSAFKASGANVLTF. CDR3 nucleotide sequence: TGCAGTGCTTTTAAGGCCTCTGGGGCCAACGTCCTGACTTTC.